The T cell receptor (beta chain) under discussion was sequenced for a study of identical twins (dated by TCRdb to 2015 to 2016). Describing the broader study: To test whether fetal clonotypes persist, this study deep-sequenced TCR alpha and beta repertoires from monozygotic twins, from unrelated adults of various ages, and from cord blood. Replicate twin experiments were performed at different times using different library preparation protocols to rule out contamination. The research as a whole found: Fewer insertions were carried by abundant cord blood beta clonotypes; a weaker similar trend was observed in young adult naive repertoires, while no such trend was observed in memory repertoires. A weaker excess of twin sharing was found in beta out-of-frame sequences because the signal-to-noise ratio was lowered by fewer shared sequences. Invariant T cells such as MAIT and iNKT could partly confound zero-insertion analyses, though diverse VJ usage argued against this for most clonotypes. Because the same donors could not be followed over many years, the conclusions depended on cross-sectional statistical analysis. Recombination models systematically underestimated out-of-frame TCR alpha sharing in monozygotic twins but agreed with sharing between unrelated individuals. Compared with coincidental sharing between unrelated individuals, out-of-frame TCR alpha sequences shared between twins had an excess of sequences with low generation probability.

Every donor in the study was a healthy Caucasian. With regard to this clonotype: Its recognized antigen is unknown. The record has no base qualities; no much larger clone is one base away.

Library method: 5' RACE. TCRdb lists the instrument as Illumina HiSeq 2000. A universal primer binding site was added through template switching, and the final cDNA carried a unique molecular identifier so that TCR cDNA molecules could be counted accurately. Specific primers in the conserved constant-segment region were used to synthesize first-strand cDNA for the TCR alpha and beta chains. To control for contamination, each cDNA library was double barcoded with a SMART-Mk sample barcode plus Illumina barcodes. TruSeq adapter sequences along with Illumina sample barcodes were introduced in two successive PCR steps. Sequencing of the TCR alpha and beta cDNA libraries was done on the Illumina HiSeq platform using custom primers. From the authors' description of their analysis: MiGEC was used to process raw reads and extract unique molecular identifiers, and MiXCR was used to find CDR3 positions. Recombination models were inferred per individual with the repgenHMM and IGoR tools using an EM algorithm. Shared clonotype analysis was performed with the tcR package in R, normalizing sharing by the product of cloneset sizes. To study raw recombination free of thymic and clonal selection effects, out-of-frame nonproductive sequences were analyzed. TCRdb cleaned the public reads at Q25 with fastp, built clones with MiXCR and kept in-frame beta chains. Records with the same CDR3 protein are collapsed into one entry carrying the most frequent genes and DNA. The V and J calls here are based on TCRdb, not the publication. In this sample the table shows approximately 1.8 million distinct CDR3 sequences, roughly a third of which occur a single time. The ten largest clonotypes hold approximately 0.29% of the sample.

The material sequenced was cord blood. This receptor was obtained from a newborn girl in good health.

The nucleotides read TGTGCCAGCAGCTGGGACCAGGTTAATGAAAAACTGTTTTTT. Its product reads: CASSWDQVNEKLFF. Here the chain combines TRBV7-9 and TRBJ1-4; matching of 5 bases hints at TRBD1 as the D gene. For CDR1 and CDR2, the germline V gene (reference sequence) lists SEHNR and FQNEAQ. V and J lose 4 bases and 4 bases, and a span of 10 bases separates them. Spanning cysteine to phenylalanine, the CDR3 consists of 14 amino acids. CDR3 DNA only is kept here, 42 bases in frame from base 1.